A single sample gave rise to the 20 T cell receptor beta chains below, sequenced in a study of blood T cell repertoires in COVID-19. Clones were sequenced by immunoSEQ multiplex PCR, and TCRdb holds only the in-frame ones, with some missing. The sample contains tens of thousands of clones, around 90% of which appear only once. Source material: peripheral blood. The origin of the receptors is a woman aged 50 to 60 with COVID-19, enrolled during active disease.

This sequence joins TRBV6-5 and TRBJ1-3; D not certain. V lost 0 bases and J lost 0, with 9 bases in between. CDR1 MNHEY and CDR2 SVGAGI come from the germline V gene. The CDR3 extends over 16 amino acids. CDR3 DNA: TGTGCCAGCAGTTACTCGAGGCCCTCCTCTGGAAACACCATATATTTT. Encoded protein: CASSYSRPSSGNTIYF.

The V and J genes are TRBV30 and TRBJ1-4, with unresolved D. The CDR3 is made up of 15 amino acids. From germline, CDR1 is GTSNPN and CDR2 SVGIG (reference sequence). Trimming took off 2 bases at V and 8 bases at J, with 18 bases between the two ends. CDR3 nucleotide sequence: TGTGCCTGGAGTTTCGGAACCGATCACGGGGAAAAACTGTTTTTT. The encoded protein is CAWSFGTDHGEKLFF.

There are a few counts of this clone. The J gene is TRBJ2-2, the V gene TRBV9, with D possibly TRBD2 on 5 matching bases. This CDR3 region has 16 residues. V gave up 0 bases and J gave up 4 bases, with 13 bases separating them. Germline V gene sequence: CDR1 SGDLS, CDR2 YYNGEE. The CDR3 here is CASSVGPREGTGELFF. DNA of the CDR3: TGTGCCAGCAGCGTAGGGCCCCGCGAGGGCACCGGGGAGCTGTTTTTT. The entire variable domain, with the rest obtained from reference TRBV9 and TRBJ2-2, is as follows: DSGVTQTPKHLITATGQRVTLRCSPRSGDLSVYWYQQSLDQGLQFLIQYYNGEERAKGNILERFSAQQFPDLHSELNLSSLELGDSALYFCASSVGPREGTGELFFGEGSRLTVL.

This chain links TRBV4-1 with TRBJ1-1, with a possible D match to TRBD1 (6 bases). V lost 4 bases and J 7 bases, leaving 19 bases between the germline ends. The V gene's germline CDR1 is MGHRA and CDR2 YSYEKL. The CDR3 loop spans 15 amino acids. CDR3 residues: CASSLNMGATLEAFF. CDR3 DNA: TGCGCCAGCAGCCTAAATATGGGGGCGACCCTTGAAGCTTTCTTT.

The CDR3 nucleotides are TGTGCCAGCAGCTTGGGACAAATCCAAGAGACCCAGTACTTC. This translates into CASSLGQIQETQYF. The chain is built from TRBV5-6 and TRBJ2-5; D not certain. V lost 0 bases to trimming and J lost 1 base, with 7 bases between them. Per germline, CDR1 SGHDT and CDR2 YYEEEE. The CDR3 spans 14 residues. The whole variable domain, filled in from reference TRBV5-6 and TRBJ2-5, reads DAGVTQSPTHLIKTRGQQVTLRCSPKSGHDTVSWYQQALGQGPQFIFQYYEEEERQRGNFPDRFSGHQFPNYSSELNVNALLLGDSALYLCASSLGQIQETQYFGPGTRLLVL.

J is TRBJ2-7 and V is TRBV19; D gene unclear. Germline loops: CDR1 LNHDA, CDR2 SQIVND (reference sequence). The CDR3 runs to 13 residues. Trimming took 3 bases from V and 4 from J, leaving 10 bases between them. CDR3 sequence (DNA): TGTGCCAGTAGTATCCGGGTGGCTTACGAGCAGTACTTC. Protein: CASSIRVAYEQYF.

This clone was observed once. The J gene is TRBJ1-6, the V gene TRBV2; the match to TRBD1 covers 7 bases. After removal of 9 bases from V and 7 bases from J, the junction contained 6 bases not matched to a gene. Germline values: CDR1 SNHLY, CDR2 FYNNEI. The CDR3 has 13 amino acids. The CDR3 is CARGQSLNSPLHF. In nucleotides, the CDR3 is TGTGCCAGGGGACAGTCCTTGAATTCACCCCTCCACTTT.

The chain combines TRBV27 with TRBJ2-3, with D perhaps TRBD1 (5 bases). Germline CDR1 and CDR2: MNHEY and SMNVEV (reference sequence). V gave up 5 bases and J gave up 0 bases, with 12 bases separating them. The length of the CDR3 is 15 residues. In DNA form, the CDR3 reads TGTGCCAGCAGTCGGCAGGGCCATAGCACAGATACGCAGTATTTT. Translation: CASSRQGHSTDTQYF.

This chain links TRBV3-1 (or the pseudogene TRBV3-2) with TRBJ1-1; no reliable D call. V lost 2 bases to trimming and J lost 4 bases, with 11 bases between them. The germline gives CDR1 LGHDT, CDR2 YNNKEL (reference sequence). The CDR3 totals 14 residues. CDR3 nucleotides: TGTGCCAGCAGCCAAAGAAGGAGCGTCACTGAAGCTTTCTTT. This sequence encodes CASSQRRSVTEAFF.

V usage is TRBV9 and J usage is TRBJ2-1; a weak D match, TRBD2 (5 bases). Germline assignment: CDR1 SGDLS and CDR2 YYNGEE. The V gene lost 1 base and the J gene lost 4 bases, with 6 bases spanning the gap. The CDR3 runs 13 residues. The CDR3 sequence is CASSVTGYNEQFF. CDR3 sequence (DNA): TGTGCCAGCAGCGTAACGGGATACAATGAGCAGTTCTTC.

The chain has TRBV24-1 and TRBJ2-2; TRBD1 aligns across 7 bases. The V gene's germline CDR1 is KGHDR and CDR2 SFDVKD. The junction had 4 bases not matched to a gene; V was cut back by 0 bases and J by 4 bases. The CDR3 is made up of 16 amino acids. The CDR3 spells CATSDLGAGGTGELFF. CDR3 DNA sequence: TGTGCCACCAGTGATTTGGGGGCAGGGGGCACCGGGGAGCTGTTTTTT.

This clone was recorded a few times. V is TRBV30 and J is TRBJ1-6; 9 nucleotides line up with TRBD1. Germline V gene lookup returns CDR1 GTSNPN and CDR2 SVGIG (reference sequence). This CDR3 is 15 amino acids long. With V trimmed by 3 bases and J by 10 bases, 10 bases remained unmatched. The chain's CDR3 is CAWSSTGGAGSPLHF. The CDR3 DNA reads as TGTGCCTGGAGCTCTACAGGGGGCGCTGGATCACCCCTCCACTTT.

The CDR3 loop reads CASKGGGRTTEAFF. For the CDR3, the DNA is TGTGCCAGCAAAGGCGGGGGTAGGACGACTGAAGCTTTCTTT. V and J are TRBV28 and TRBJ1-1, with a tentative D call TRBD1 (5 bases). The CDR3 is made up of 14 amino acids. Germline CDR1 is MDHEN and CDR2 is SYDVKM. The V end lost 7 bases, the J end lost 5 bases, and 17 bases lay between the germline ends.

The J gene is TRBJ2-1, the V gene TRBV5-3, with 8 bases that match TRBD2. TRBV5-3 is an ORF for which the function is uncertain. The CDR3 spans 16 residues. With 3 bases clipped from V and 7 bases from J, the junction kept 12 bases outside the gene matches. This CDR3 is CARSSTREAQGNEQFF. DNA for the CDR3: TGTGCCAGAAGCTCCACGCGGGAGGCCCAGGGGAATGAGCAGTTCTTC.

This clone was detected once. The chain carries TRBV9 and TRBJ1-2; the match to TRBD1 covers 8 bases. This CDR3 contains 13 residues. The ends lost 0 bases at V and 8 bases at J; junction bases unmatched: 3. Germline V gene data show CDR1 as SGDLS and CDR2 as YYNGEE. The CDR3 here is CASSVAGQAGYTF. The CDR3 region has the DNA TGTGCCAGCAGCGTAGCGGGACAGGCGGGCTACACCTTC.

V usage is TRBV2 and J usage is TRBJ2-1, with TRBD1 identical over 7 bases. CDR3 length equals 21 residues. V trimming: 2 bases; J trimming: 2 bases; junction bases outside the gene matches: 21. CDR1 is SNHLY, CDR2 FYNNEI, per germline. The CDR3 coding sequence is TGTGCCAGCAGTGAACCCCGTTTGGGGACAGTTAGCCCCCGTCCCTACAATGAGCAGTTCTTC. It translates to CASSEPRLGTVSPRPYNEQFF.

The genes are TRBV19 and TRBJ2-6; D perhaps matches TRBD2 (5 bases). The length of the CDR3 is 17 residues. V was cut by 9 bases and J by 0 bases, with 18 bases left in between. CDR1 and CDR2 from the germline V gene are LNHDA and SQIVND (reference sequence). For the CDR3, the DNA is TGTGCCAGCAAGAAAGGACGGGATAGCTCTGGGGCCAACGTCCTGACTTTC. It yields the protein CASKKGRDSSGANVLTF.

The J gene is TRBJ2-7, the V gene TRBV3-1 (or the pseudogene TRBV3-2), with TRBD2 matching over 14 bases. This CDR3 comprises 18 residues. The V segment lost 4 bases and the J segment 4 bases; nucleotides outside the gene matches: 12. Germline V lookup: CDR1 LGHDT, CDR2 YNNKEL (reference sequence). CDR3 residues: CASSRIPGTSGSFYEQYF. The CDR3 DNA is TGTGCCAGCAGCCGAATCCCAGGGACTAGCGGGAGTTTTTACGAGCAGTACTTC.

This clone was found once. The V and J genes are TRBV15 and TRBJ1-2; possibly TRBD1 for D (5 bases). V shed 2 bases and J shed 2 bases, with 21 bases lying between them. Germline V gives CDR1 LNHNV, CDR2 YYDKDF (reference sequence). The CDR3 runs 18 residues. The CDR3, as DNA: TGTGCCACCAGCAGATCCTCCTTTGGGGCAGGCGTCAACTATGGCTACACCTTC. Protein sequence: CATSRSSFGAGVNYGYTF.

This chain uses TRBV2 with TRBJ1-6, with TRBD1 as a possible D gene (6 bases). The CDR3 consists of 13 residues. The germline V and J ends were trimmed by 4 bases and 7 bases, with 8 bases remaining between them. Germline V CDR1 and CDR2: SNHLY, FYNNEI. CDR3 bases: TGTGCCAGCAGTGGGACAGCCAATTCACCCCTCCACTTT. Translated: CASSGTANSPLHF.